The entry below describes one TCR beta chain. It was at deep level that the assay was run. Measured with immunoSEQ multiplex PCR; TCRdb has only the in-frame clones, and not every one. Counted here are over 2,000,000 clones, 80% to 95% occurring once; the ten biggest clones make up more than 1.5%. The data were taken from a study of shared clonotypes between healthy human individuals. CDR3 length: 18 residues. The ends were cut back, 3 bases at V and 0 bases at J, with 19 bases in the middle. The germline V gene encodes CDR1 MNHEY and CDR2 SMNVEV (reference sequence). Naive CD8 isolation took CD45RO-negative cells positively selected for CCR7 and excluded terminally differentiated effector memory CD45RA+ cells.

Sequencing was performed on naive CD8+ T cells from PBMCs. The receptor comes from a man aged 18 to 35 in good health. Some clones in this sample may be carry-over from other donors' samples. V usage is TRBV27 and J usage is TRBJ2-3; D unresolved. The CDR3 is CASSFTSWHAPSTDTQYF. In nucleotides, the CDR3 is TGTGCCAGCAGTTTCACCTCCTGGCACGCTCCTAGCACAGATACGCAGTATTTT.